This note documents a single T cell receptor (beta chain) sequence. The antigen remains unidentified. The PCR had 60 Vbeta and 13 Jbeta primers. Sequencing used immunoSEQ multiplex PCR; TCRdb keeps in-frame clones, though not all of them. The table shows more than 150,000 clones, with roughly 84% occurring only once. This entry belongs to a study of cytomegalovirus exposure and HLA in healthy donors. General observations from the study: Later analysis showed most CMV-associated TCR beta chains appearing HLA-restricted. Cytomegalovirus status was reportedly diagnosed by the classifier with high sensitivity and specificity. In a later analysis, a missense DCLRE1C variant was linked to TCR beta V- and J-gene trimming.

CDR1 and CDR2 from the germline V gene are MNHNY and SVGAGI (reference sequence). The CDR3 extends over 15 amino acids. The junction had 8 bases not matched to a gene; V was cut back by 4 bases and J by 5 bases. Material: PBMCs. This chain uses TRBV6-6 with TRBJ1-5; 7 bases are a match to TRBD1. The source is a boy younger than 18 in good health and CMV-seronegative. CDR3 bases: TGTGCCAGCAGTTCGGCCGGGACAGAGTATCAGCCCCAGCATTTT. Translated: CASSSAGTEYQPQHF.